These 10 T cell receptor beta chains were sequenced from one sample in a study of blood T cells in healthy people across ages. The use of a sample-barcoded 5' primer and a J-beta primer mix characterized a second PCR of about 7 to 12 cycles. TCRdb passed the 5' RACE reads through MiXCR, listing each CDR3 protein once. The sample records more than 1,400,000 distinct CDR3 sequences, 42% being singletons. The sample was blood. The receptors shown here come from a woman aged 18-29 years in good health.

The genes are TRBV12-3 or TRBV12-4 and TRBJ2-3, with D uncertain. V lost 6 bases and J lost 4, with 5 bases in between. The CDR3 spans 11 residues. The CDR3 region has the DNA TGTGCCAGCAGCATTGCAGATACGCAGTATTTT. Protein sequence: CASSIADTQYF.

This chain connects TRBV12-3 or TRBV12-4 to TRBJ1-3, with unresolved D. The V and J ends lost 2 bases and 0 bases respectively, with 11 bases between them. The CDR3 has 16 amino acids. This chain's CDR3 is CASSLWQKDSGNTIYF. CDR3 DNA sequence: TGTGCCAGCAGTTTATGGCAGAAAGACTCTGGAAACACCATATATTTT.

A remark on this clonotype: Just one base apart from a much larger clone, this may be a read error. V gene TRBV27 combines with J gene TRBJ2-7, with no clear D. From germline, CDR1 is MNHEY and CDR2 SMNVEV (reference sequence). The CDR3 is 15 residues long. Trimming removed 3 bases at V and 7 bases at J, with 19 bases between. CDR3 DNA sequence: TGTGCCAGCAGTTTCCCCCGGGCCACCTACAATGAGCAGTACTTC. Translated: CASSFPRATYNEQYF.

The chain recombines TRBV5-1 with TRBJ2-3; D remains ambiguous. V lost 3 bases and J 6 bases, leaving 17 bases between the germline ends. This CDR3 is built from 15 residues. From germline, CDR1 is SGHRS and CDR2 YFSETQ. The CDR3 loop reads CASSSLTAHPDTQYF. Here the CDR3 DNA reads TGCGCCAGCAGCTCACTTACCGCTCATCCGGATACGCAGTATTTT.

This clonotype was seen only a few times. V usage is TRBV12-3 or TRBV12-4 and J usage is TRBJ1-4, with 8 nucleotides matching TRBD1. V gave up 5 bases and J gave up 16 bases; unmatched junction bases: 18. The CDR3 has 15 amino acids. The DNA of the CDR3 is TGTGCCAGCAGTACAGTTATGGGACAGGCCGGGACCGGGTTTTTT. Its translation: CASSTVMGQAGTGFF.

At least ten counts were recorded for this clonotype. The gene calls are TRBV10-3 and TRBJ2-7; TRBD1 agrees at 9 bases. The length of the CDR3 is 14 residues. Germline V gives CDR1 ENHRY, CDR2 SYGVKD. After removal of 6 bases from V and 1 base from J, the junction contained 4 bases not matched to a gene. The CDR3 nucleotides read TGTGCCATCAGGGGACAGGGAGCTTCCTACGAGCAGTACTTC. It codes for CAIRGQGASYEQYF.

The rearrangement uses TRBV5-5 and TRBJ2-7; D is ambiguous. The CDR3 is 14 amino acids. CDR1 is SGHKS, CDR2 YYEKEE, per germline (reference sequence). V shed 6 bases and J shed 1 base, with 14 bases lying between them. The CDR3 protein is CASTPGGISYEQYF. CDR3 sequence (DNA): TGTGCCAGCACCCCTGGCGGCATTTCCTACGAGCAGTACTTC.

The table lists this clonotype with a few counts. V usage is TRBV7-9 and J usage is TRBJ2-3; TRBD1 is a possible D gene (6 bases). This CDR3 has 16 residues. Germline V lookup: CDR1 SEHNR, CDR2 FQNEAQ (reference sequence). The V gene lost 1 base and the J gene lost 2 bases, with 13 bases spanning the gap. The CDR3 spells CASSLGTMGATDTQYF. The CDR3 DNA reads as TGTGCCAGCAGCTTAGGAACGATGGGGGCCACAGATACGCAGTATTTT.

In this sample, this clonotype turned up a few times. The chain combines TRBV10-2 with TRBJ2-3; 8 bases fit TRBD2. The trim removed 7 bases at V and 2 bases at J, leaving 8 bases unmatched. The CDR3 loop spans 15 amino acids. Per germline, CDR1 WSHSY and CDR2 SAAADI. CDR3 DNA sequence: TGCGCCAGCAATCTCCCGGGGGGGATCACAGATACGCAGTATTTT. Translating it yields CASNLPGGITDTQYF.

In its sample, this clonotype was seen a few times. This rearrangement joins TRBV20-1 to TRBJ1-1, with 7 nucleotides matching TRBD1. With V trimmed by 6 bases and J by 7 bases, 8 bases remained unmatched. The CDR3 length is 12 residues. From germline, CDR1 is DFQATT and CDR2 SNEGSKA (reference sequence). Here the CDR3 reads CSAPGQVDEAFF. CDR3 coding DNA: TGCAGTGCCCCTGGACAGGTCGATGAAGCTTTCTTT.